These T cell receptor beta chains were read from a single sample in a study of identical twins. Using its own MiXCR run on the 5' RACE reads, TCRdb lists one record per CDR3 protein. Of about 530,000 distinct CDR3 sequences listed, more than 20% are singletons. The sample was also linked to a second study, of yellow fever vaccine responses in identical twins.

The sample taken for sequencing was CD4+ T cells sorted from blood. Receptor source: a woman between 18 and 29 years old in good health. The CDR3 runs from the conserved cysteine through the conserved F or W. The order of the fields is CDR3 DNA, CDR3 protein, clone size, J gene, V gene, D gene. A D gene is named only where the DNA matches it firmly. Part of the rows lack a size; the others show once, few, many or a class for expanded clones.

DNA: TGCGCCAGCAGCTTTACAGAGCAAGAGACCCAGTACTTC; CDR3: CASSFTEQETQYF; size: many; J: TRBJ2-5; V: TRBV5-1; D: .
DNA: TGTGCCAGCAGCTTAGAGGGAGGGGCCACAGATACGCAGTATTTT; CDR3: CASSLEGGATDTQYF; size: .; J: TRBJ2-3; V: TRBV7-2; D: TRBD2
DNA: TGTGCCAGCAGCCCGGGCCTTACAGGGGGGTCCACAGATACGCAGTATTTT; CDR3: CASSPGLTGGSTDTQYF; size: .; J: TRBJ2-3; V: TRBV5-5; D: TRBD1
DNA: TGTGCCAGCAGTCCACAATACACAGATACGCAGTATTTT; CDR3: CASSPQYTDTQYF; size: .; J: TRBJ2-3; V: TRBV27; D: .
DNA: TGCAGTGCAATCGACAGGGGGTCGTTCGGAAACACCATATATTTT; CDR3: CSAIDRGSFGNTIYF; size: .; J: TRBJ1-3; V: TRBV20-1; D: TRBD1
DNA: TGTGCCAGCAGCCAGCGGGGCCTTAACACCGGGGAGCTGTTTTTT; CDR3: CASSQRGLNTGELFF; size: few; J: TRBJ2-2; V: TRBV27; D: TRBD2
DNA: TGCAGTGCAACCGGGGGGACAGGGTTTAATGAGCAGTTCTTC; CDR3: CSATGGTGFNEQFF; size: .; J: TRBJ2-1; V: TRBV20-1; D: TRBD1
DNA: TGTGCCAGCAGTTTAGGGACAGGGATTACCGGGGAGCTGTTTTTT; CDR3: CASSLGTGITGELFF; size: few; J: TRBJ2-2; V: TRBV28; D: TRBD1
DNA: TGTGCCAGCAGACCTCGGACAGGGGCCCAAGAGACCCAGTACTTC; CDR3: CASRPRTGAQETQYF; size: few; J: TRBJ2-5; V: TRBV12-3/TRBV12-4; D: TRBD1
DNA: TGTGCCAGCAGTGGAGGCGGGGGGGCATCGGATACGCAGTATTTT; CDR3: CASSGGGGASDTQYF; size: few; J: TRBJ2-3; V: TRBV2; D: TRBD2
DNA: TGTGCCAGCAGCCCTGATGACAGGCGGAACACTGAAGCTTTCTTT; CDR3: CASSPDDRRNTEAFF; size: .; J: TRBJ1-1; V: TRBV3-1; D: .
DNA: TGTGCCACCAGTGGTCTGGTTTACAATGAGCAGTTCTTC; CDR3: CATSGLVYNEQFF; size: .; J: TRBJ2-1; V: TRBV24-1; D: .
DNA: TGTGCCAGCAGCTTCGGACCCCGGGAACCGAAGCAGTTCTTC; CDR3: CASSFGPREPKQFF; size: .; J: TRBJ2-1; V: TRBV5-6; D: .
DNA: TGTGCCAGCAGTTCAACAGGGGTTGGGGCCAACGTCCTGACTTTC; CDR3: CASSSTGVGANVLTF; size: few; J: TRBJ2-6; V: TRBV7-9; D: TRBD1
DNA: TGCAGTGCAACCAGACTAGCGGGAAGGGCAGATACGCAGTATTTT; CDR3: CSATRLAGRADTQYF; size: .; J: TRBJ2-3; V: TRBV20-1; D: TRBD2
DNA: TGTGCCAGCAGAGAGACAGGGGGCCGTAGTGAAGCTTTCTTT; CDR3: CASRETGGRSEAFF; size: .; J: TRBJ1-1; V: TRBV12-3/TRBV12-4; D: TRBD1
DNA: TGTGCCAGCAGTCCCCAGCGGGGACATAGCACAGATACGCAGTATTTT; CDR3: CASSPQRGHSTDTQYF; size: few; J: TRBJ2-3; V: TRBV28; D: .
DNA: TGCGCCAGCAGCATGGAAACAGGCACGAACACCGGGGAGCTGTTTTTT; CDR3: CASSMETGTNTGELFF; size: .; J: TRBJ2-2; V: TRBV5-1; D: .
DNA: TGTGCCAGCAGCTTAGTTGCGGTTAGTAACACTGAAGCTTTCTTT; CDR3: CASSLVAVSNTEAFF; size: .; J: TRBJ1-1; V: TRBV11-2; D: .
DNA: TGCAGTGCGGGGGGTCGGGGAAGTCAGCCCCAGCATTTT; CDR3: CSAGGRGSQPQHF; size: few; J: TRBJ1-5; V: TRBV20-1; D: .
DNA: TGCGCCAGCAGCCGTTTTCAACAGAGCTCCTACAATGAGCAGTTCTTC; CDR3: CASSRFQQSSYNEQFF; size: .; J: TRBJ2-1; V: TRBV4-1; D: .
DNA: TGTGCCAGCAGCTTGAACAGGGGGACTAATGAAAAACTGTTTTTT; CDR3: CASSLNRGTNEKLFF; size: .; J: TRBJ1-4; V: TRBV5-6; D: TRBD1
DNA: TGTGCCAGCAGCCCGACAGGGGGGAGTGAAAAACTGTTTTTT; CDR3: CASSPTGGSEKLFF; size: few; J: TRBJ1-4; V: TRBV7-9; D: TRBD1
DNA: TGTGCCAGCAGTGACGGGGTCAAGCCCTCCTACGAGCAGTACTTC; CDR3: CASSDGVKPSYEQYF; size: .; J: TRBJ2-7; V: TRBV12-3/TRBV12-4; D: .
DNA: TGTGCCACCCGGCCGGGGCATCGGAACACCGGGGAGCTGTTTTTT; CDR3: CATRPGHRNTGELFF; size: .; J: TRBJ2-2; V: TRBV15; D: .
DNA: TGCGCCAGCAGCCAACATGTTAGTCTCGAGGGAGATACGCAGTATTTT; CDR3: CASSQHVSLEGDTQYF; size: .; J: TRBJ2-3; V: TRBV4-1; D: .
DNA: TGTGCCAGCAGCTTGGTCGCGGAACATAGCACAGATACGCAGTATTTT; CDR3: CASSLVAEHSTDTQYF; size: few; J: TRBJ2-3; V: TRBV5-6; D: .
DNA: TGTGCCAGCAGCACCCCGCGGACTAGCGGGGGTAATGAGCAGTTCTTC; CDR3: CASSTPRTSGGNEQFF; size: few; J: TRBJ2-1; V: TRBV7-9; D: TRBD2
DNA: TGTGCCAGCAGTTTCTCCCCTGGGACCGGGGAGCTGTTTTTT; CDR3: CASSFSPGTGELFF; size: .; J: TRBJ2-2; V: TRBV12-3/TRBV12-4; D: .
DNA: TGCAGTGCTGGACGGACAGGGGGCTCCTACAATGAGCAGTTCTTC; CDR3: CSAGRTGGSYNEQFF; size: few; J: TRBJ2-1; V: TRBV20-1; D: TRBD1
DNA: TGTGCCAGCAGCACCGGGGGTTTCCAGGGGCGTTCAGCGGAGACCCAGTACTTC; CDR3: CASSTGGFQGRSAETQYF; size: .; J: TRBJ2-5; V: TRBV12-3/TRBV12-4; D: .
DNA: TGTGCCAGCAGCTTACGCGGGGGGCCGACTGAAGCTTTCTTT; CDR3: CASSLRGGPTEAFF; size: .; J: TRBJ1-1; V: TRBV11-2; D: .
DNA: TGTGCCAGCAGCTTATTAAGGGGCGGGAGCTCCTACAATGAGCAGTTCTTC; CDR3: CASSLLRGGSSYNEQFF; size: .; J: TRBJ2-1; V: TRBV7-9; D: TRBD2
DNA: TGTGCCAGCAGTGGAGGGTTACAGGCAGCTTTTGGCTACACCTTC; CDR3: CASSGGLQAAFGYTF; size: .; J: TRBJ1-2; V: TRBV6-1; D: .
DNA: TGTGCCAGCAGTTCGTGGACAGAGAACTCTGGGGCCAACGTCCTGACTTTC; CDR3: CASSSWTENSGANVLTF; size: few; J: TRBJ2-6; V: TRBV5-6; D: .
DNA: TGTGCCAGCAGCTTAACATATAGCGGAGCGAACACCGGGGAGCTGTTTTTT; CDR3: CASSLTYSGANTGELFF; size: few; J: TRBJ2-2; V: TRBV7-3; D: .
DNA: TGCGCCAGCAGCTTGGAACAGAGCTCTGGGGCCAACGTCCTGACTTTC; CDR3: CASSLEQSSGANVLTF; size: few; J: TRBJ2-6; V: TRBV5-1; D: .
DNA: TGCGCCAGCAGCCCAGGACAGGGGCCCTCTGGGGCCAACGTCCTGACTTTC; CDR3: CASSPGQGPSGANVLTF; size: once; J: TRBJ2-6; V: TRBV4-1; D: TRBD1
DNA: TGCAGTGCCAGGATAACTAGCCTCTACGAGCAGTACTTC; CDR3: CSARITSLYEQYF; size: .; J: TRBJ2-7; V: TRBV20-1; D: .
DNA: TGCAGTGCTAGAGCACTGGGTAGCTCCTACGAGCAGTACTTC; CDR3: CSARALGSSYEQYF; size: .; J: TRBJ2-7; V: TRBV20-1; D: .
DNA: TGTGCCAGCAGCCCGACAGGGGTCTTCACAGATACGCAGTATTTT; CDR3: CASSPTGVFTDTQYF; size: few; J: TRBJ2-3; V: TRBV11-2; D: TRBD1
DNA: TGCGCCAGCAGCCAAGATCGTGAGGGAATAGCCAAAAACATTCAGTACTTC; CDR3: CASSQDREGIAKNIQYF; size: few; J: TRBJ2-4; V: TRBV4-1; D: .
DNA: TGTGCCAGCACCAAAGATACCGGATCCTACGAGCAGTACTTC; CDR3: CASTKDTGSYEQYF; size: .; J: TRBJ2-7; V: TRBV3-1; D: .
DNA: TGTGCCAGCAGCTTGGGATTTAGGGGTTTGTACGACGAGCAGTACTTC; CDR3: CASSLGFRGLYDEQYF; size: many; J: TRBJ2-7; V: TRBV7-9; D: .
DNA: TGTGCCAGCAGCAAATGGGACAGCGGGGGGACTGAAGCTTTCTTT; CDR3: CASSKWDSGGTEAFF; size: few; J: TRBJ1-1; V: TRBV9; D: TRBD1
DNA: TGTGCCAGCAGCTCGGGGATGGGCACCGGGGAGCTGTTTTTT; CDR3: CASSSGMGTGELFF; size: .; J: TRBJ2-2; V: TRBV7-6; D: .
DNA: TGTGCCATCAGTGGGTCAGCTACAACAGATACGCAGTATTTT; CDR3: CAISGSATTDTQYF; size: few; J: TRBJ2-3; V: TRBV10-3; D: .